Listed below are T cell receptor beta chains from one sample, sequenced in a study of response to subunit inactivated influenza vaccine. TCRdb reprocessed the RT-PCR reads with MiXCR, giving one entry per CDR3 protein. The sample carries 500,000 to 550,000 distinct CDR3 sequences, around 7.9% recorded once. Sequences were derived from PBMCs from blood, sampled less than 30 months after vaccination. The receptor set was obtained from a man aged 50 to 69 who received an inactivated influenza vaccine. Both conserved end residues are part of each CDR3. The D gene is left open where the match is weak. Clone size is not always given. Where it is, it says once, few, many or a class for expanded clones.

>TRBV4-2|16|few|TRBD2|TRBJ2-7
CASSPLIAGGSYEQYF
TGTGCCAGCAGCCCACTAATAGCGGGAGGAAGCTACGAGCAGTACTTC
>TRBV7-8|15|.|.|TRBJ2-7
CASSLLAGQYHEQYF
TGTGCCAGCAGCTTATTGGCGGGACAATACCACGAGCAGTACTTC
>TRBV29-1|18|.|TRBD1|TRBJ2-2
CSVGPGYRGRANTGELFF
TGCAGCGTTGGCCCCGGGTACAGGGGGCGAGCGAACACCGGGGAGCTGTTTTTT
>TRBV5-1|15|few|.|TRBJ1-1
CASSLEWGSGTEAFF
TGCGCCAGCAGCTTGGAATGGGGAAGTGGGACTGAAGCTTTCTTT
>TRBV27|20|.|.|TRBJ2-2
CASSLFPRGRSKRGSGELFF
TGTGCCAGCAGTTTATTCCCCCGAGGGCGATCTAAGAGAGGTTCCGGGGAGCTGTTTTTT
>TRBV12-3/TRBV12-4|13|few|TRBD1|TRBJ1-2
CASSPRDRGRTYF
TGTGCCAGCAGTCCCCGGGACAGGGGACGCACTTACTTC
>TRBV5-1|13|.|TRBD1|TRBJ1-1
CASSLETGYQAFF
TGCGCCAGCAGCTTGGAGACAGGGTATCAAGCTTTCTTT
>TRBV9|15|.|TRBD2|TRBJ2-1
CASSVELAGGNEQFF
TGTGCCAGCAGCGTAGAACTAGCGGGAGGAAATGAGCAGTTCTTC
>TRBV12-3/TRBV12-4|12|many|TRBD1|TRBJ2-1
CASSPTGARQFF
TGTGCCAGCAGTCCGACAGGGGCGAGGCAGTTCTTC
>TRBV5-1|16|few|TRBD2|TRBJ2-3
CASSLRAGESTDTQYF
TGCGCCAGCAGCTTGAGAGCGGGAGAGAGCACAGATACGCAGTATTTT
>TRBV6-6|13|.|.|TRBJ2-7
CASSSGTLNEQYF
TGTGCCAGCAGTTCGGGCACATTGAACGAGCAGTACTTC
>TRBV5-6|15|few|.|TRBJ1-2
CASSLGGRKGYGYTF
TGTGCCAGCAGCTTGGGCGGGAGAAAGGGCTATGGCTACACCTTC
>TRBV3-1|13|.|TRBD1|TRBJ1-2
CASSRQGVISYTF
TGTGCCAGCAGTCGACAGGGCGTTATAAGCTACACCTTC
>TRBV9|14|few|.|TRBJ1-6
CASSGGLVNSPLHF
TGTGCCAGCAGCGGGGGACTAGTCAATTCACCCCTCCACTTT
>TRBV10-1|14|.|TRBD1|TRBJ2-7
CASSAPGQVYEQYF
TGCGCCAGCAGTGCCCCGGGACAGGTGTACGAGCAGTACTTC
>TRBV5-5|16|.|.|TRBJ2-5
CASSLAPYRDQETQYF
TGTGCCAGCAGCTTGGCGCCCTACAGGGACCAAGAGACCCAGTACTTC
>TRBV28|15|few|.|TRBJ2-5
CASSPFRALQETQYF
TGTGCCAGCAGCCCCTTCCGGGCCCTCCAAGAGACCCAGTACTTC
>TRBV5-5|16|.|.|TRBJ1-2
CASSPRTARVDYGYTF
TGTGCCAGCAGCCCGCGGACAGCCCGAGTGGACTATGGCTACACCTTC
>TRBV7-9|14|few|.|TRBJ2-7
CASSGGQTPYEQYF
TGTGCCAGCAGCGGGGGACAAACTCCCTACGAGCAGTACTTC
>TRBV6-5|16|.|.|TRBJ2-1
CASSYKSGSSYNEQFF
TGTGCCAGCAGTTACAAGAGCGGTAGCTCCTACAATGAGCAGTTCTTC
>TRBV25-1|12|.|.|TRBJ2-7
CASSEYGYRQYF
TGTGCCAGCAGTGAATATGGGTACAGGCAGTACTTC
>TRBV5-1|13|few|TRBD1|TRBJ1-1
CASSLEPGGEAFF
TGCGCCAGCAGCTTGGAGCCAGGGGGTGAAGCTTTCTTT
>TRBV6-1|15|.|.|TRBJ2-7
CASSEGPGHQYEQYF
TGTGCCAGCAGTGAAGGGCCGGGACACCAGTACGAGCAGTACTTC
>TRBV12-3/TRBV12-4|14|many|.|TRBJ1-4
CASSWGAENEKLFF
TGTGCCAGCAGTTGGGGGGCGGAGAATGAAAAACTGTTTTTT
>TRBV7-8|13|.|.|TRBJ1-2
CASAVGVAGGYTF
TGTGCCAGCGCCGTGGGGGTGGCTGGTGGCTACACCTTC
>TRBV29-1|12|few|TRBD1|TRBJ2-7
CSVARGGNEQYF
TGCAGCGTTGCCCGAGGGGGCAACGAGCAGTACTTC
>TRBV18|15|.|.|TRBJ2-7
CASSSGTGRSYEQYF
TGTGCCAGCTCATCCGGGACTGGCCGGTCCTACGAGCAGTACTTC
>TRBV5-1|15|many|.|TRBJ1-1
CASSLSGRIETEAFF
TGCGCCAGCAGCCTTTCGGGCCGGATTGAAACTGAAGCTTTCTTT
>TRBV6-5|15|few|TRBD2|TRBJ2-1
CASSYERGSYNEQFF
TGTGCCAGCAGTTACGAGCGCGGGAGCTACAATGAGCAGTTCTTC
>TRBV29-1|11|few|TRBD1|TRBJ2-5
CSVEDQGQGIF
TGCAGCGTTGAAGATCAGGGACAGGGGATCTTC
>TRBV27|14|few|.|TRBJ1-2
CASRATGRSYGYTF
TGTGCCAGCAGAGCAACCGGGAGATCATATGGCTACACCTTC